This T cell receptor beta chain emerged from a study of siplizumab effects on memory and regulatory T cells. CDR1 is SNHLY, CDR2 FYNNEI, per germline. The CDR3 is made up of 17 amino acids. V lost 8 bases and J lost 0; bases outside the gene matches: 9. Sequencing used immunoSEQ multiplex PCR; TCRdb keeps in-frame clones, though not all of them. The repertoire holds roughly 100,000 clones, roughly 93% seen once, with 6.5% in the top ten. The sequence derives from a human donor in good health. What was sequenced was CD8+ T cells sorted from blood. This chain connects TRBV2 to TRBJ2-6; TRBD1 aligns across 8 bases. CDR3 coding DNA: TGTGCCAGCGGCTCCGGGACAGGAGTCTCTGGGGCCAACGTCCTGACTTTC. This codes for CASGSGTGVSGANVLTF. Filled out from reference TRBV2 and TRBJ2-6, the complete variable domain reads EPEVTQTPSHQVTQMGQEVILRCVPISNHLYFYWYRQILGQKVEFLVSFYNNEISEKSEIFDDQFSVERPDGSNFTLKIRSTKLEDSAMYFCASGSGTGVSGANVLTFGAGSRLTVL.